The 2 T cell receptor beta chains reported below all come from one sample, sequenced in a study of shared clonotypes between healthy human individuals. The repertoire was sequenced with immunoSEQ multiplex PCR; TCRdb's copy has only in-frame clones and lacks some. The sample yields over 2 million clones, roughly 90% seen once. What was sequenced was naive CD4+ T cells from PBMCs. Subset meaning: CD45RA+ positively selected. The receptors derive from a man in his late teens or twenties in good health. Some clones in this sample may be carry-over from other donors' samples.

In nucleotides, the CDR3 is TGTGCCAGCAGTCGTGACCTACAGGGGCCGACTGAAGCTTTCTTT. Translating it yields CASSRDLQGPTEAFF. V is TRBV28 and J is TRBJ1-1; 7 bases line up with TRBD1. Unmatched junction bases numbered 11, after V lost 5 bases and J lost 5 bases. The length of the CDR3 is 15 residues. Germline CDR1 is MDHEN and CDR2 is SYDVKM.

The rearrangement links TRBV12-5 to TRBJ2-1; TRBD2 matches 12 bases. The CDR3 has 16 amino acids. Per germline, CDR1 LGHNT and CDR2 FRNRAP. V lost 1 base and J lost 8; bases outside the gene matches: 6. CDR3 sequence (DNA): TGTGCTAGTGGTTTGGGAACTAGCGGGAGGTACGATGAGCAGTTCTTC. This gives the protein CASGLGTSGRYDEQFF.